This entry concerns a single T cell receptor beta chain. These data are taken from a study of identifying expanded T cells in peripheral blood. CDR1 and CDR2 from the germline V gene are LNHDA and SQIVND (reference sequence). The CDR3 sequence is 14 residues long. The V and J ends lost 1 base and 10 bases respectively, with 14 bases between them. This table comes from immunoSEQ multiplex PCR, and its TCRdb copy is limited to in-frame clones, with some not included. The sample lists about 100,000 clones, about 90% seen once, with roughly 6% in the top ten. Collection occurred without any documented infections or immune events in donors.

The sequenced sample was blood. The V gene is TRBV19, the J gene TRBJ2-1, with D tentatively TRBD1 or TRBD2 (6 bases each). The clonotype comes from a person between 18 and 75 years old in good health. CDR3 region: CASSIVGGPSEQFF. The DNA of the CDR3 is TGTGCCAGTAGTATAGTTGGGGGGCCCTCAGAGCAGTTCTTC.